Included here is one TCR beta chain sequence, with context. This sample was taken from a study of blood T cell repertoires in COVID-19. At the level of the study: COVID-19 samples, acute and convalescent, were from the United States, Italy and Spain. T cells, B-cell-depleted T cells, or PBMCs supplied cDNA or gDNA.

Original processing notes: Amplified reference gene primers provided the basis for estimating nucleated cell counts. Only in-frame clones appear in the TCRdb table, and some are missing; sequencing was by immunoSEQ multiplex PCR. The V and J calls and the clone size are those of that table, but D and trimming were determined from the DNA. The sample has 140,000 to 150,000 clones, around 82% seen once. This CDR3 region has 12 residues. Trimming pared 4 bases from V and 6 bases from J, leaving 7 bases between. The germline V gene encodes CDR1 SGHTA and CDR2 FQGNSA. The V and J genes are TRBV7-2 and TRBJ1-5; no clear D. The receptor was derived from a human donor with acute or convalescent COVID-19. The donor label of this sample is uncertain. Sequenced: peripheral blood. The DNA for the CDR3 is TGTGCCAGCAGCTCCAGAGGTCAGCCCCAGCATTTT. Its protein is CASSSRGQPQHF.